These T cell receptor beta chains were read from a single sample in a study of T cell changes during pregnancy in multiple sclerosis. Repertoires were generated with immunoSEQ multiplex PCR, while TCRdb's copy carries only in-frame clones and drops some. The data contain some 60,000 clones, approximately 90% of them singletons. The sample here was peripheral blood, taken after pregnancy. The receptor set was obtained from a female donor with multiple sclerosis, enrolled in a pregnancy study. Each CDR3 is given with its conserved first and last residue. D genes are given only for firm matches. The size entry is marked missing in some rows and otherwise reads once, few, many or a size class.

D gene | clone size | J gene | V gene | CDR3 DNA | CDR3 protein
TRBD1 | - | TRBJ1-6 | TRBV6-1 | TGTGCCAGCTCGACAGGGTATAATTCACCCCTCCACTTT | CASSTGYNSPLHF
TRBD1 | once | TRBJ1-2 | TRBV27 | TGTGCCAGCACCCACCTAGGGGGCGTTTATGGCTACACCTTC | CASTHLGGVYGYTF
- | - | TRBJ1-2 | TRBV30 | TGTGCCTGGAGTTCGACCGCCGGGACTCTTGCTTGGGGCTACACCTTC | CAWSSTAGTLAWGYTF
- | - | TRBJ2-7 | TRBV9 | TGTGCCAGCAGCGTCGGCGGCCACTACGAGCAGTACTTC | CASSVGGHYEQYF
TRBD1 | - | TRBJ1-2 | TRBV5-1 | TGCGCCAGCAGGCCGGACCCGGGACAGAGCTATGGCTACACCTTC | CASRPDPGQSYGYTF
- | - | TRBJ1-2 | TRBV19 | TGTGCCAGTAGAAAACCCCCCGGACAGACGTACACCTTC | CASRKPPGQTYTF
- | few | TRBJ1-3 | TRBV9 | TGTGCCAGCAGCAACACCCGGGAACACATATATTTT | CASSNTREHIYF
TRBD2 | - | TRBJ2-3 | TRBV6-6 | TGTGCCAGCAGTTACTCGAACCTAGCGGGGGATACGCAGTATTTT | CASSYSNLAGDTQYF
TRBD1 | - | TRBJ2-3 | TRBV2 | TGTGCCAGCAGTGAAGGACAGGGGACCCTTACTACGCAGTATTTT | CASSEGQGTLTTQYF
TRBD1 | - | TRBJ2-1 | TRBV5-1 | TGCGCCAGCAGCTGGGACAGTTCGAACAATGAGCAGTTCTTC | CASSWDSSNNEQFF
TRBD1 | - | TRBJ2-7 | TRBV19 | TGTGCCAGTAGTACCACAGGGGTTCTGGACGAGCAGTACTTC | CASSTTGVLDEQYF
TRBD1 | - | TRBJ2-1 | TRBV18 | TGTGCCAGCTCACCACCTAACAGGGGCGGTGAGCAGTTCTTC | CASSPPNRGGEQFF
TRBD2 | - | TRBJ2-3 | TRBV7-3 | TGTGCCAGCAGCCCTAGAATAGCGGGGGGGGCAGATACGCAGTATTTT | CASSPRIAGGADTQYF
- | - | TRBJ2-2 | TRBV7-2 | TGTGCCAGCAGCTTCCGGCGGGGAGACACCGGGGAGCTGTTTTTT | CASSFRRGDTGELFF
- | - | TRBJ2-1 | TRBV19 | TGTGCCAGTAGTCGGACAGGGAGGGATGAGCAGTTCTTC | CASSRTGRDEQFF
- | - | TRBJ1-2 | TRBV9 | TGTGCCAGCAGCCAGGGGCCGTCCTATGGCTACACCTTC | CASSQGPSYGYTF
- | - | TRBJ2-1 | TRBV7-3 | TGTGCCAGCAGCCCGCGACCAGGTGATAGGTTCAATGAGCAGTTCTTC | CASSPRPGDRFNEQFF
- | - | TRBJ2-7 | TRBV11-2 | TGTGCCAGCAGCTCTAGCGTATACGAGCAGTACTTC | CASSSSVYEQYF
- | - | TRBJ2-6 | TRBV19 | TGTGCCAGTAGTATTACCCGGAGAAGCTCTGGGGCCAACGTCCTGACTTTC | CASSITRRSSGANVLTF
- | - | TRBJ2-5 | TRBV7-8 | TGTGCCAGCAGTCCCGACACCCAAGAGACCCAGTACTTC | CASSPDTQETQYF
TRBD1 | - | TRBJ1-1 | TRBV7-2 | TGTGCCAGCAGCTTTAATACCGAGACAGGGGAGTCTGAAGCTTTCTTT | CASSFNTETGESEAFF
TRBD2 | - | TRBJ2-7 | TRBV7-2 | TGTGCCAGCAGCACCACTAGCGGGGGGCAGGGCGAGCAGTACTTC | CASSTTSGGQGEQYF
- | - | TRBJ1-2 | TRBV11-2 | TGTGCCAGCAGCTTGTCCCTAGAAGGCTACACCTTC | CASSLSLEGYTF
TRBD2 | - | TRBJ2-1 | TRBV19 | TGTGCCAGTAGTTTCCGGAGTAGCGGGACCTCCTACAATGAGCAGTTCTTC | CASSFRSSGTSYNEQFF
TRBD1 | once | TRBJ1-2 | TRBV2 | TGTGCCAGCAAACCTACAGGGGCCTATGGCTACACCTTC | CASKPTGAYGYTF
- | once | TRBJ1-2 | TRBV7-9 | TGTGCCAGCAGCTATAATACAGGGACCGGTGGCTACACCTTC | CASSYNTGTGGYTF
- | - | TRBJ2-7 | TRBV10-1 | TGCGCCAGCAGTAGGGGCAGCTCCTACGAGCAGTACTTC | CASSRGSSYEQYF
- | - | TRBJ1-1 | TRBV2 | TGTGCCAGCAAAACAGGGACCAACACTGAAGCTTTCTTT | CASKTGTNTEAFF
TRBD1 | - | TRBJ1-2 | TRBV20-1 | TGCAGTGCTGGGGGACAGGCAGGCTACACCTTC | CSAGGQAGYTF
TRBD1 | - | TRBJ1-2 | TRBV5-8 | TGTGCCAGCAGCTTTAGAGGACAGGAGATTATCTATGGCTACACCTTC | CASSFRGQEIIYGYTF
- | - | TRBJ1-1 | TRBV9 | TGTGCCAGCAGCGTAGACGGGGAACTGAACACTGAAGCTTTCTTT | CASSVDGELNTEAFF
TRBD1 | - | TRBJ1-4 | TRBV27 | TGTGCCAGCAGTTCGCCGGACAGGGGAAATGAAAAACTGTTTTTT | CASSSPDRGNEKLFF
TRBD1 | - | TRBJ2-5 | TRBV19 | TGTGCCAGTAGCCCTTTCCGGGACAGGCAAGAGACCCAGTACTTC | CASSPFRDRQETQYF
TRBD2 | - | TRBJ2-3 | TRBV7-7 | TGTGCTAGCAGCCCGGGACTAGCGGGGGTGGGTACGCAGTATTTT | CASSPGLAGVGTQYF
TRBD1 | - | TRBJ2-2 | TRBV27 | TGTGCCAGCAGTTTACTGGGGCAGGGGGCCCCCGGGGAGCTGTTTTTT | CASSLLGQGAPGELFF
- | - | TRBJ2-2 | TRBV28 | TGTGCCAGCAGTTCCCCGGGACTGGGGGAGCTGTTTTTT | CASSSPGLGELFF
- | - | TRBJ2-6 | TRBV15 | TGTGCCACCAGCAGGGACATTAGCTCTGGGGCCAACGTCCTGACTTTC | CATSRDISSGANVLTF
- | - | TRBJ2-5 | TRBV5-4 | TGTGCCAGCGGGCGTGGCGGGGCCCAAGAGACCCAGTACTTC | CASGRGGAQETQYF
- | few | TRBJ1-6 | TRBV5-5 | TGTGCCAGCAGCTCAGGAAGGGGAATGGTCTCTTCACCCCTCCACTTT | CASSSGRGMVSSPLHF
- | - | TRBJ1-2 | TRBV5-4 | TGTGCCAGCAGCTGGGCTAAAGCCTACACCTTC | CASSWAKAYTF
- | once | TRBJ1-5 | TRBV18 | TGTGCCAGCTCACCACCTTGGGAGAACACGAATCAGCCCCAGCATTTT | CASSPPWENTNQPQHF
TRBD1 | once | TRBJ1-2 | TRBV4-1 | TGCGCCAGCAGCCCGGGACAGCAATCCAACTATGGCTACACCTTC | CASSPGQQSNYGYTF
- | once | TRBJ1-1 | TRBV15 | TGTGCCACCAGCAGAGATCGGTCAGACTCTCTACTTAATGCTTTCTTT | CATSRDRSDSLLNAFF
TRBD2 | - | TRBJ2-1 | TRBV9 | TGTGCCAGCAGCGTAAGGGGTTTGAGCGGGGGGGTAGGGGAGCAGTTCTTC | CASSVRGLSGGVGEQFF
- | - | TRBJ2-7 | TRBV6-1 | TGTGCCAGCAGTGTCAACCCGGGACACTCCTACGAGCAGTACTTC | CASSVNPGHSYEQYF
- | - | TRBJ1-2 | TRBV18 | TGTGCCAGCTCACCAGATAGAAATGGCTACACCTTC | CASSPDRNGYTF
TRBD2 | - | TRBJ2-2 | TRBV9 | TGTGCCAGCAGCGGAGAGGGCAGCGGGGGGCTCCCCGGGCGTTTGTCCGGGGAGCTGTTTTTT | CASSGEGSGGLPGRLSGELFF
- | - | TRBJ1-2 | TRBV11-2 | TGTGCCAGCTTCGGATTGGCGGGTAATTCATTCGGCTACACCTTC | CASFGLAGNSFGYTF
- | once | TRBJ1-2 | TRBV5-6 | TGTGCCAGCAGCTTGGTGCTAGGGGACTATGGCTACACCTTC | CASSLVLGDYGYTF
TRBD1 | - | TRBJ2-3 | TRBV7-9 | TGTGCCAGCAGCTTAGGCGGATCCACAGGGGGCAACACAGATACGCAGTATTTT | CASSLGGSTGGNTDTQYF
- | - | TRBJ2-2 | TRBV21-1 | TGTGCCAGCAGCCTTTCAAGACTAGCGGGGGACACCGGGGAGCTGTTTTTT | CASSLSRLAGDTGELFF
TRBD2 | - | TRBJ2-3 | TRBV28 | TGTGCCAGCAGTTTATTGCCACGACTAGCGGAGGGCACAGATACGCAGTATTTT | CASSLLPRLAEGTDTQYF